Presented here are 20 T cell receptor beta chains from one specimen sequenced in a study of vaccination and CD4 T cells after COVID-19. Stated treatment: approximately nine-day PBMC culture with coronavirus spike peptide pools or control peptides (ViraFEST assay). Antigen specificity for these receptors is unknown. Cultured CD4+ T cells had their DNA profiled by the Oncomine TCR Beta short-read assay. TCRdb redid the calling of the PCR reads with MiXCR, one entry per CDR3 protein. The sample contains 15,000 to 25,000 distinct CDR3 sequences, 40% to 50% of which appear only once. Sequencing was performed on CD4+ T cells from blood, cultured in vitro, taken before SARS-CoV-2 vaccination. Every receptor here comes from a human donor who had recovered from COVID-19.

This chain's CDR3 is CSAREGGSYSNQPQHF. CDR3 nucleotides: TGCAGTGCTAGAGAAGGGGGGTCCTATAGCAATCAGCCCCAGCATTTT. The chain combines TRBV20-1 with TRBJ1-5, with a tentative D call TRBD1 (6 bases). The germline V and J ends were trimmed by 0 bases and 0 bases, with 12 bases remaining between them. Germline V gene sequence: CDR1 DFQATT, CDR2 SNEGSKA (reference sequence). The CDR3 has 16 amino acids.

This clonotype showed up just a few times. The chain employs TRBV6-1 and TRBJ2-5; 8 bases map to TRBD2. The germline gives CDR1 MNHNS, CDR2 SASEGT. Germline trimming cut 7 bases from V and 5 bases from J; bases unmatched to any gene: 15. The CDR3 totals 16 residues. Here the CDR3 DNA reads TGTGCCAGCACCATGACTAGCGCGCTTGGCTGGGAGACCCAGTACTTC. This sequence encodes CASTMTSALGWETQYF.

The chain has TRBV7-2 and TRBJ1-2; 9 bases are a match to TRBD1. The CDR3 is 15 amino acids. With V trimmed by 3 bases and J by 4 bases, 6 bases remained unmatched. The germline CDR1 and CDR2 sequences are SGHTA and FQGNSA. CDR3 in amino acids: CASSLAGQGIYGYTF. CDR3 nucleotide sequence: TGTGCCAGCAGCTTGGCGGGACAGGGAATCTATGGCTACACCTTC. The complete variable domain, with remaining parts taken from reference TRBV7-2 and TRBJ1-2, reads GAGVSQSPSNKVTEKGKDVELRCDPISGHTALYWYRQSLGQGLEFLIYFQGNSAPDKSGLPSDRFSAERTGGSVSTLTIQRTQQEDSAVYLCASSLAGQGIYGYTFGSGTRLTVV.

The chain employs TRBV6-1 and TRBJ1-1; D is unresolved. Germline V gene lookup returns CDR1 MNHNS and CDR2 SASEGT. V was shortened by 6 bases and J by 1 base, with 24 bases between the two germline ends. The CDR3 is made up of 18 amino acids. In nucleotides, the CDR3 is TGTGCCAGCAGCTTTCATACTGGAGCGGGAGGTAGGAACACTGAAGCTTTCTTT. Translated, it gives CASSFHTGAGGRNTEAFF.

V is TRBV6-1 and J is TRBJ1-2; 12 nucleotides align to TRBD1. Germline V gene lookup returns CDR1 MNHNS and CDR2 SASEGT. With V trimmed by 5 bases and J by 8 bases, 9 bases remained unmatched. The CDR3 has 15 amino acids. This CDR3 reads CASSNPTGTGGGYTF. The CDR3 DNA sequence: TGTGCCAGCAGTAATCCAACCGGGACAGGGGGCGGCTACACCTTC.

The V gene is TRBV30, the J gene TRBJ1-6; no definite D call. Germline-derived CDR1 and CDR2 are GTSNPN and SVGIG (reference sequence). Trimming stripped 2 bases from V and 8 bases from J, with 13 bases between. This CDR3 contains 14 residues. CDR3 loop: CAWSRAIEHSPLHF. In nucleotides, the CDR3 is TGTGCCTGGAGTAGGGCGATCGAGCATTCACCCCTCCACTTT.

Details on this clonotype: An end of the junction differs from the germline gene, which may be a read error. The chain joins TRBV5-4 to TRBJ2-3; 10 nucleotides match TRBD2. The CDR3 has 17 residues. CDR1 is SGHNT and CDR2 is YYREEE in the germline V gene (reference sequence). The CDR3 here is CASSSTSGPGGTYTQYF. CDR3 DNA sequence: TGTGCCAGCAGCTCGACTAGCGGGCCTGGGGGCACATATACGCAGTATTTT.

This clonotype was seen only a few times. Here the CDR3 DNA reads TGCAGTGCCCCACGTCAGGGGGCCATTGAAAAACTGTTTTTT. Its protein product is CSAPRQGAIEKLFF. V usage is TRBV20-1 and J usage is TRBJ1-4, with 8 positions matching TRBD1. There are 14 residues in the CDR3. The V and J ends lost 6 bases and 7 bases, in that order; junction bases with no gene match: 10. Germline V gene sequence: CDR1 DFQATT, CDR2 SNEGSKA (reference sequence).

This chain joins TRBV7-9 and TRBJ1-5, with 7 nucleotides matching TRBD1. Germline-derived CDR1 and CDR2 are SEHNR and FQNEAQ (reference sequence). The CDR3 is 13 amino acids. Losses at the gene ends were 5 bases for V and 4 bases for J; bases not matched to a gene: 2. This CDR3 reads CASSQGQNQPQHF. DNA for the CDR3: TGTGCCAGCAGCCAGGGACAGAATCAGCCCCAGCATTTT.

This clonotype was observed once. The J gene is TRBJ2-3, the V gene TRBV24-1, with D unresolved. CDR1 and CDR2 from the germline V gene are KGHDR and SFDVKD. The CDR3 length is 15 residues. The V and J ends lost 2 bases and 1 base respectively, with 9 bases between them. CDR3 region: CATSDSGTGTDTQYF. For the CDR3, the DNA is TGTGCCACCAGTGATTCCGGTACGGGCACAGATACGCAGTATTTT.

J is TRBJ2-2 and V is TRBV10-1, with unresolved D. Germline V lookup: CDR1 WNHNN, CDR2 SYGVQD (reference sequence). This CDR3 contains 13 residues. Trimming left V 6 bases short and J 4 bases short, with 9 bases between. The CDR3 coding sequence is TGCGCCAGCAGGATAGATGGCACCGGGGAGCTGTTTTTT. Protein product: CASRIDGTGELFF.

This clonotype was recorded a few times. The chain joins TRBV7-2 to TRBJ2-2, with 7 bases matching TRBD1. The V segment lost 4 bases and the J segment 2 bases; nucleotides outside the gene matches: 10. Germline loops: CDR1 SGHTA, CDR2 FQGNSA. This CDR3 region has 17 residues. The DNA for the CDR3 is TGTGCCAGCAGCTCGCCTAGGACAGGAGATAACACCGGGGAGCTGTTTTTT. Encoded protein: CASSSPRTGDNTGELFF.

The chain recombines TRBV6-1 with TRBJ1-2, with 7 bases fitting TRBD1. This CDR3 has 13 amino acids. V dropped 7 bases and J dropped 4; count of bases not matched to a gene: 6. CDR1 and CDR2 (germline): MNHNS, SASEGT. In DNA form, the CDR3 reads TGTGCCAGCACGGGACAGAGACCCTATGGCTACACCTTC. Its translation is CASTGQRPYGYTF.

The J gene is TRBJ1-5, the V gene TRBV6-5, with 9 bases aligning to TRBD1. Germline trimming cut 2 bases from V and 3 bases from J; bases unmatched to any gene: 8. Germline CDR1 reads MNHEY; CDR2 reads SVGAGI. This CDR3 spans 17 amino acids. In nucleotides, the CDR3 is TGTGCCAGCAGTTACACCCAGACAGGGGGTAACAATCAGCCCCAGCATTTT. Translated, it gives CASSYTQTGGNNQPQHF.

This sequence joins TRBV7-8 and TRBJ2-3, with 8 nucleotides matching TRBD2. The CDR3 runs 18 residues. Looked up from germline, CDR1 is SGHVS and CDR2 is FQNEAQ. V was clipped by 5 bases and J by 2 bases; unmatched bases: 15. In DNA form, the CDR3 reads TGTGCCAGCAGCGCCCGGGGGGGTTCCGGGCCCGACACAGATACGCAGTATTTT. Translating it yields CASSARGGSGPDTDTQYF.

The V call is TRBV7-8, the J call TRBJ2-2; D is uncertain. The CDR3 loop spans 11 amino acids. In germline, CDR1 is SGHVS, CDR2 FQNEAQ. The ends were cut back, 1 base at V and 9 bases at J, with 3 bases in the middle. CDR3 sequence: CASSLVRELFF. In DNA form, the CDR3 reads TGTGCCAGCAGCTTAGTTCGGGAGCTGTTTTTT.

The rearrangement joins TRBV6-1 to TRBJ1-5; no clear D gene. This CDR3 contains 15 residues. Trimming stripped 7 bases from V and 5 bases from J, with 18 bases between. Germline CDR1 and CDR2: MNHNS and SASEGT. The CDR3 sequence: CASNKDNLPDQPQHF. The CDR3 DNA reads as TGTGCCAGCAATAAAGACAACCTGCCAGATCAGCCCCAGCATTTT.

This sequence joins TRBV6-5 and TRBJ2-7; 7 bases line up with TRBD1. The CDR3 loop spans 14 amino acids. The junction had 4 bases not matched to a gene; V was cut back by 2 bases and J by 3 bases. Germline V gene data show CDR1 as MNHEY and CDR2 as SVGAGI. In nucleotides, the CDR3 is TGTGCCAGCAGTTACACTTGGGACAGCTACGAGCAGTACTTC. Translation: CASSYTWDSYEQYF.

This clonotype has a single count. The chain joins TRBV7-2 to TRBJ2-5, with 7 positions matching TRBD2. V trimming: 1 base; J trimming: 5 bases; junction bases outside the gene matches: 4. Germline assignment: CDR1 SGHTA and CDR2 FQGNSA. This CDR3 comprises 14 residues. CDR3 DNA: TGTGCCAGCAGCTTAGGACTAGCTATGGAGACCCAGTACTTC. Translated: CASSLGLAMETQYF. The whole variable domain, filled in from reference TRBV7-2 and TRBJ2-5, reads GAGVSQSPSNKVTEKGKDVELRCDPISGHTALYWYRQSLGQGLEFLIYFQGNSAPDKSGLPSDRFSAERTGGSVSTLTIQRTQQEDSAVYLCASSLGLAMETQYFGPGTRLLVL.

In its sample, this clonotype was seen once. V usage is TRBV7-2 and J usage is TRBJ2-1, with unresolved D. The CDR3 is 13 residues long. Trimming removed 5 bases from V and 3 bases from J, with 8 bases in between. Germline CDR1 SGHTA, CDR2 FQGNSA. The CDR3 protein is CASSPAIYNEQFF. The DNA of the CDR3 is TGTGCCAGCAGCCCCGCCATCTACAATGAGCAGTTCTTC.